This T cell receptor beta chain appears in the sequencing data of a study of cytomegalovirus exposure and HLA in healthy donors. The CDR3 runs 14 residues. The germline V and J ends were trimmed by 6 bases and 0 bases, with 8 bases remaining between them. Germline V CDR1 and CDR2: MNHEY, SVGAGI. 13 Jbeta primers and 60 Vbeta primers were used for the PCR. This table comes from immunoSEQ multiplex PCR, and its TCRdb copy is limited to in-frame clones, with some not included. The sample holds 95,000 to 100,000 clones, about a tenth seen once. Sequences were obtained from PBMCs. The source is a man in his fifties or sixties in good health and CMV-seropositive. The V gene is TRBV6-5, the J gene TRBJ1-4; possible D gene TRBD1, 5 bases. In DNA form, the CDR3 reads TGTGCCAGCAGAAGACAGACAACTAATGAAAAACTGTTTTTT. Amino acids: CASRRQTTNEKLFF.